The T cell receptor beta chain under discussion was sequenced for a study of T cell responses to AZD1222 COVID-19 vaccine. The sample holds one count of this clone. The identical CDR3 is also encoded by other nucleotide sequences in the sample. The assay was immunoSEQ multiplex PCR, and TCRdb's table has in-frame clones only and misses some. Found here are 120,000 to 150,000 clones, 85% to 95% of them singletons; the top ten hold less than 3.5%. Per germline, CDR1 SGDLS and CDR2 YYNGEE. The CDR3 loop spans 15 amino acids. With V trimmed by 4 bases and J by 1 base, 4 bases remained unmatched. This receptor was identified in an adult in good health. The sequencing here drew on peripheral blood, taken on day 0 of MenACWY control vaccination. This rearrangement joins TRBV9 to TRBJ2-2; 7 bases are shared with TRBD1. CDR3 amino acids: CASSPRTGNTGELFF. The DNA for the CDR3 is TGTGCCAGCAGCCCCAGGACAGGGAACACCGGGGAGCTGTTTTTT.